This entry lists 20 T cell receptor beta chains sequenced from one sample in a study of shared T cell receptors in the human thymus. Data came from immunoSEQ multiplex PCR; TCRdb stores just in-frame clones and leaves some out. The sample has approximately 760,000 clones, over 75% seen once. These sequences were also reported in another study, on human thymus T cells.

The material sequenced was thymocytes. The origin of the receptors is a girl less than two years old with a congenital heart defect.

The gene calls are TRBV7-9 and TRBJ1-2, with 9 nucleotides matching TRBD1. The V gene's germline CDR1 is SEHNR and CDR2 FQNEAQ (reference sequence). The CDR3 covers 15 residues. The V segment lost 3 bases and the J segment 8 bases; nucleotides outside the gene matches: 10. CDR3 DNA sequence: TGTGCCAGCAGCTTTTTAGGACAGGGGATGAGAGGCTACACCTTC. Protein product: CASSFLGQGMRGYTF.

This clone appeared a single time. V and J are TRBV28 and TRBJ1-2; the D gene is possibly TRBD1 (6 bases). This CDR3 has 14 residues. V shed 8 bases and J shed 7 bases, with 20 bases lying between them. Germline CDR1 and CDR2: MDHEN and SYDVKM. For the CDR3, the DNA is TGTGCCAGCTCGAGCTTCACAGGGTTGACTGGCTACACCTTC. Residues: CASSSFTGLTGYTF.

The chain employs TRBV28 and TRBJ2-5, with 8 bases fitting TRBD2. CDR1 is MDHEN and CDR2 is SYDVKM in the germline V gene. CDR3 length equals 16 residues. With V trimmed by 1 base and J by 1 base, 5 bases remained unmatched. The CDR3 DNA follows: TGTGCCAGCAGTTTATTGGGGCGGGGGGCCCAAGAGACCCAGTACTTC. Translated, it gives CASSLLGRGAQETQYF. Full variable domain (outside the CDR3, taken from reference TRBV28 and TRBJ2-5): DVKVTQSSRYLVKRTGEKVFLECVQDMDHENMFWYRQDPGLGLRLIYFSYDVKMKEKGDIPEGYSVSREKKERFSLILESASTNQTSMYLCASSLLGRGAQETQYFGPGTRLLVL.

The CDR3 spells CASSPPDSFSGNTIYF. The CDR3 bases are TGTGCCAGCTCACCGCCAGACAGCTTCTCTGGAAACACCATATATTTT. The chain recombines TRBV18 with TRBJ1-3; tentatively, D is TRBD1 (5 bases). There are 16 residues in the CDR3. V was clipped by 3 bases and J by 0 bases, with 12 bases between them. CDR1 and CDR2 (germline): KGHSH, LQKENI. The entire variable domain, with the rest obtained from reference TRBV18 and TRBJ1-3, is as follows: NAGVMQNPRHLVRRRGQEARLRCSPMKGHSHVYWYRQLPEEGLKFMVYLQKENIIDESGMPKERFSAEFPKEGPSILRIQQVVRGDSAAYFCASSPPDSFSGNTIYFGEGSWLTVV.

This clone has a single count. The rearrangement links TRBV4-1 to TRBJ1-5, with a weak D call TRBD1 (6 bases). Germline assignment: CDR1 MGHRA and CDR2 YSYEKL. The CDR3 sequence is 16 residues long. Trimming left V 0 bases short and J 8 bases short, with 17 bases between. CDR3 in amino acids: CASSQDLRQGIKPQHF. CDR3 in DNA: TGCGCCAGCAGCCAAGATCTGAGGCAGGGGATAAAGCCCCAGCATTTT.

Worth noting for this clone: An end of the junction differs from the germline gene, which may be a read error. Other DNA sequences in this sample translate to the same CDR3. The chain links TRBV7-2 to TRBJ2-1; 12 bases line up with TRBD2. Germline V gene lookup returns CDR1 SGHTA and CDR2 FQGNSA. The CDR3 is made up of 14 amino acids. Here the CDR3 reads CASSLAGGNNEQFF. The CDR3 DNA follows: TGTGCCAGCAGCCTAGCGGGGGGGAACAATGAGCAGTTCTTC.

The chain links TRBV5-1 to TRBJ2-1; TRBD1 matches at 8 bases. V trimming: 1 base; J trimming: 6 bases; junction bases outside the gene matches: 9. This CDR3 is built from 16 residues. The germline V gene encodes CDR1 SGHRS and CDR2 YFSETQ. The CDR3 nucleotides are TGCGCCAGCAGCTTGCGCGGGACAGGAATAACCAATGAGCAGTTCTTC. Its translation: CASSLRGTGITNEQFF.

The chain has TRBV28 and TRBJ1-5; D gene uncertain. This CDR3 is 16 amino acids long. Germline CDR1 and CDR2: MDHEN and SYDVKM. The V end lost 3 bases, the J end lost 1 base, and 13 bases lay between the germline ends. Written as DNA, the CDR3 is TGTGCCAGCAGTTTTCGTCAGGTGTCCAGCAATCAGCCCCAGCATTTT. Protein sequence: CASSFRQVSSNQPQHF.

This chain links TRBV19 with TRBJ2-7, with 8 bases aligning to TRBD2. The CDR3 is 16 residues long. J lost 3 bases, V lost 1 base, and 8 bases had no gene match. Germline CDR1 and CDR2: LNHDA and SQIVND (reference sequence). The chain's CDR3 is CASSIGRPAGGYEQYF. The CDR3 DNA follows: TGTGCCAGTAGTATAGGACGACCGGCGGGGGGCTACGAGCAGTACTTC.

With regard to this clone: The sample contains more than one DNA sequence encoding this CDR3. The chain uses TRBV6-5 and TRBJ1-2, with 7 bases aligning to TRBD1. Per germline, CDR1 MNHEY and CDR2 SVGAGI. The CDR3 has 13 amino acids. Trimming cost V 2 bases and J 5 bases; bases outside gene matches: 2. In nucleotides, the CDR3 is TGTGCCAGCAGTTACGACAGGGATTATGGCTACACCTTC. The encoded protein is CASSYDRDYGYTF.

This clone was found once. This rearrangement joins TRBV4-1 to TRBJ1-1; D remains unclear. Germline CDR1 is MGHRA and CDR2 is YSYEKL. This CDR3 contains 15 residues. The V end was cut by 0 bases, the J end by 3 bases, with 11 bases between. The CDR3: CASSQDPVGDTEAFF. CDR3 bases: TGCGCCAGCAGCCAAGATCCTGTCGGAGACACTGAAGCTTTCTTT.

This chain connects TRBV25-1 to TRBJ2-7, with 9 bases lining up with TRBD1. The CDR3 sequence is 17 residues long. J gave up 5 bases and V 2 bases, and 13 bases lay outside the gene matches. Germline assignment: CDR1 MGHDK and CDR2 SYGVNS. This chain's CDR3 is CASSERPTTGGTNEQYF. The DNA of the CDR3 is TGTGCCAGCAGTGAAAGACCCACGACAGGGGGTACGAACGAGCAGTACTTC.

The genes are TRBV15 and TRBJ1-1; 9 nucleotides line up with TRBD1. CDR1 is LNHNV and CDR2 is YYDKDF in the germline V gene (reference sequence). V shed 2 bases and J 5 bases; nucleotides not matched to a gene: 15. There are 18 residues in the CDR3. The CDR3 DNA reads TGTGCCACCAGCAGAACACTACAGGGGGCGTCGCGTCTGACTGAAGCTTTCTTT. It specifies CATSRTLQGASRLTEAFF.

This clone was detected a few times. This sequence joins TRBV2 and TRBJ2-1, with D unclear. This CDR3 region has 12 residues. Between the trimmed V and J ends, which lost 6 bases and 6 bases, there was a span of 9 bases. From germline, CDR1 is SNHLY and CDR2 FYNNEI. The CDR3 loop is CASRSYFNEQFF. As DNA, the CDR3 is TGTGCCAGCAGGTCCTACTTCAATGAGCAGTTCTTC.

The rearrangement joins TRBV6-1 to TRBJ2-7; D unclear. Trimming removed 6 bases at V and 0 bases at J, with 12 bases between. The germline CDR1 and CDR2 sequences are MNHNS and SASEGT. The CDR3 sequence is 14 residues long. CDR3 region: CASRSARRSYEQYF. The CDR3 bases are TGTGCCAGCAGGTCAGCCAGGCGCTCCTACGAGCAGTACTTC.

In this sample, this clone turned up a few times. The V gene is TRBV10-3, the J gene TRBJ1-2, with TRBD1 as a possible D gene (5 bases). The germline V and J ends were trimmed by 6 bases and 5 bases, with 16 bases remaining between them. CDR1 ENHRY and CDR2 SYGVKD come from the germline V gene. The CDR3 is 14 amino acids. CDR3 nucleotide sequence: TGTGCCATCAGCCGTACTCTCCGACAGTATGGCTACACCTTC. It specifies CAISRTLRQYGYTF.

This sequence joins TRBV18 and TRBJ1-2, with TRBD1 as a possible D gene (5 bases). The V end was cut by 3 bases, the J end by 3 bases, with 14 bases between. Germline CDR1 KGHSH, CDR2 LQKENI. The CDR3 has 15 amino acids. The CDR3 nucleotides read TGTGCCAGCTCACCCCCGACGTGGGGGGACTATGGCTACACCTTC. It specifies CASSPPTWGDYGYTF.

The rearrangement joins TRBV7-9 to TRBJ1-2, with 7 bases lining up with TRBD1. The germline gives CDR1 SEHNR, CDR2 FQNEAQ (reference sequence). This CDR3 is 15 amino acids long. V lost 4 bases to trimming and J lost 7 bases; unmatched junction nucleotides: 12. For the CDR3, the DNA is TGTGCCAGCAGCTATATGGACAGGTGGGGTGGTGGCTACACCTTC. It translates to CASSYMDRWGGGYTF.

The chain carries TRBV7-6 and TRBJ2-7; D is possibly TRBD2 (5 bases). V gave up 5 bases and J gave up 6 bases, with 14 bases separating them. The CDR3 runs to 13 residues. Germline V gene data show CDR1 as SGHVS and CDR2 as FNYEAQ. The DNA of the CDR3 is TGTGCCAGCAGCCAAGGTTACGAGGGCGAGCAGTACTTC. Translation: CASSQGYEGEQYF.

The rearrangement uses TRBV4-3 and TRBJ2-7; unclear D gene. Germline V gene sequence: CDR1 LGHNA, CDR2 YSLEER. V dropped 0 bases and J dropped 4 bases, with 7 bases sitting between them. The CDR3 has 13 amino acids. CDR3: CASSQDDSYEQYF. CDR3 sequence (DNA): TGCGCCAGCAGCCAAGATGACTCGTACGAGCAGTACTTC.